This T cell receptor beta chain was retrieved from a study of shared clonotypes between healthy human individuals. Whole-study results and caveats: Naive subsets typically showed greater estimated richness than memory subsets. Shared clonotypes: about 5.3% naive CD4, about 4% naive CD8, roughly 2.2% memory CD4, 0.4% memory CD8.

The CDR3 is 16 amino acids. The germline V gene has CDR1 SGHDT and CDR2 YYEEEE. V trimming: 0 bases; J trimming: 6 bases; junction bases outside the gene matches: 9. Naive-designated CD8 cells lacked CD45RO, were positively enriched for CCR7, and omitted terminally differentiated effector memory CD45RA+ cells. Sequencing used immunoSEQ multiplex PCR; TCRdb keeps in-frame clones, though not all of them. In the table there are hundreds of thousands of clones, about 96% of which are singletons. Comment on this clone: Its matching antigen is unknown.

Sequencing was performed on naive CD8+ T cells sorted from blood. The sequence was collected from a woman aged 30 to 39 in good health. The chain has TRBV5-6 and TRBJ2-3; 8 nucleotides match TRBD2. The CDR3 DNA is TGTGCCAGCAGCTTGGGAGGGGCGGGAGGCGACGATACGCAGTATTTT. Translation gives CASSLGGAGGDDTQYF.